The 14 T cell receptor beta chains reported below all come from one sample, sequenced in a study of cytomegalovirus exposure and HLA in healthy donors. PCR involved 60 Vbeta and 13 Jbeta primers. The assay was immunoSEQ multiplex PCR, and TCRdb's table has in-frame clones only and misses some. Of around 190,000 clones in the sample, around 78% were seen once. Sequencing was done on a sample of PBMCs. The receptors come from a woman in her twenties or thirties in good health and CMV-seropositive.

This rearrangement joins TRBV11-2 to TRBJ2-1; 7 bases fit TRBD2. The J segment lost 5 bases and the V segment lost 0 bases, leaving 10 bases of the junction unmatched. This CDR3 is 17 amino acids long. Germline V gene data show CDR1 as SGHAT and CDR2 as FQNNGV. In DNA form, the CDR3 reads TGTGCCAGCAGCTTAGATAGAAGGGAGCGGGACCACAATGAGCAGTTCTTC. This encodes CASSLDRRERDHNEQFF.

The chain links TRBV4-3 to TRBJ2-3, with 14 bases that match TRBD2. Trimming removed 7 bases from V and 5 bases from J; junction bases left unmatched: 5. Germline V lookup: CDR1 LGHNA, CDR2 YSLEER. The CDR3 totals 15 residues. CDR3 bases: TGCGCCAGCACCCCGACTAGCGGGAGGGGAGATACGCAGTATTTT. It translates to CASTPTSGRGDTQYF.

This clone has just a few counts. The CDR3 region has the DNA TGCAGTGCCTCTCAGGGTGGGCTCGGCTATGGCTACACCTTC. Translation: CSASQGGLGYGYTF. The V and J genes are TRBV29-1 and TRBJ1-2; tentative D call: TRBD1 (5 bases). The germline CDR1 and CDR2 sequences are SQVTM and ANQGSEA. This CDR3 has 14 amino acids.

The genes are TRBV4-3 and TRBJ2-3, with 10 bases that match TRBD1. Trimming took 2 bases from V and 3 from J; bases not matched to a gene: 5. Germline CDR1 is LGHNA and CDR2 is YSLEER. This CDR3 is 16 amino acids long. The CDR3 sequence is CASSQRDRGLTDTQYF. The CDR3, as DNA: TGCGCCAGCAGCCAACGAGACAGGGGGCTGACAGATACGCAGTATTTT.

V gene TRBV21-1 combines with J gene TRBJ2-1; the table names TRBD1, a call not compared with the DNA. TRBV21-1 is tagged as a pseudogene. This CDR3 spans 11 amino acids. The CDR3 loop is CASGQGNEQFF. CDR3 sequence (DNA): TGTGCCAGCGGGCAGGGCAATGAGCAGTTCTTC.

The rearrangement uses TRBV28 and TRBJ1-4; possibly TRBD1 for D (6 bases). V lost 2 bases and J lost 8, with 15 bases in between. Germline V gene sequence: CDR1 MDHEN, CDR2 SYDVKM. The CDR3 length is 15 residues. CDR3 DNA: TGTGCCAGCAGTTTAAACAGGGAGGGGGGGGAAAAACTGTTTTTT. It encodes CASSLNREGGEKLFF.

The chain is built from TRBV6-6 and TRBJ2-7; 14 bases match TRBD2. CDR3 length equals 16 residues. Looked up from germline, CDR1 is MNHNY and CDR2 is SVGAGI (reference sequence). With 5 bases clipped from V and 4 bases from J, the junction kept 7 bases outside the gene matches. The CDR3 is CASSRSGLAGGYEQYF. Written as DNA, the CDR3 is TGTGCCAGCAGTCGATCTGGACTAGCGGGAGGTTACGAGCAGTACTTC.

The gene calls are TRBV7-3 and TRBJ2-1; 8 bases map to TRBD2. There are 15 residues in the CDR3. CDR1 is SGHTA, CDR2 FQGTGA, per germline. The V and J ends lost 5 bases and 6 bases, in that order; junction bases with no gene match: 9. The CDR3 sequence: CASSAIAGTGNEQFF. The CDR3 DNA follows: TGTGCCAGCAGCGCTATAGCGGGAACGGGCAATGAGCAGTTCTTC.

This sequence joins TRBV27 and TRBJ2-3; D uncertain. Germline V gene data show CDR1 as MNHEY and CDR2 as SMNVEV (reference sequence). V lost 5 bases and J 4 bases, leaving 4 bases between the germline ends. The CDR3 spans 11 residues. For the CDR3, the DNA is TGTGCCAGCAGTCGGGCAGATACGCAGTATTTT. It translates to CASSRADTQYF.

The J gene is TRBJ2-7, the V gene TRBV6-1; 10 nucleotides match TRBD1. Germline lookup yields CDR1 MNHNS and CDR2 SASEGT. The V and J ends lost 7 bases and 3 bases, in that order; junction bases with no gene match: 6. The CDR3 length is 14 residues. The CDR3 loop is CASTDWDRGYEQYF. DNA for the CDR3: TGTGCCAGCACCGATTGGGACAGGGGCTACGAGCAGTACTTC.

V usage is TRBV4-1 and J usage is TRBJ2-7; TRBD2 agrees at 7 bases. The CDR3 contains 16 residues. CDR1 is MGHRA, CDR2 YSYEKL, per germline. J gave up 3 bases and V 2 bases, and 10 bases lay outside the gene matches. As DNA, the CDR3 is TGCGCCAGCAGCCAATACACCCAGCGGGGTGTCTACGAGCAGTACTTC. This translates into CASSQYTQRGVYEQYF.

Details on this clone: One base away lies a much larger clone, so this may be a sequencing read error. The chain couples TRBV4-2 to TRBJ2-7, with 7 bases that match TRBD1. CDR1 is LGHNA and CDR2 is YNFKEQ in the germline V gene. CDR3 length: 18 amino acids. Trimming at V came to 4 bases and at J to 4 bases, leaving 19 bases not matched to a gene. Written as DNA, the CDR3 is TGTGCCAGCAGCCTACCCCAATACCGTCCGGGACAGTCGTACGAGCAGTACTTC. Translated, it gives CASSLPQYRPGQSYEQYF.

The V call is TRBV25-1, the J call TRBJ2-1, with D maybe TRBD2 (6 bases). Germline assignment: CDR1 MGHDK and CDR2 SYGVNS. CDR3 size: 13 residues. Trimming took off 6 bases at V and 16 bases at J, with 22 bases between the two ends. The CDR3 DNA reads TGTGCCAGCAGCCGCAGGTGGGAGACTAGTTCATTCTTC. This encodes CASSRRWETSSFF.

This clone has only one observation. V gene TRBV11-2 combines with J gene TRBJ2-5; tentatively, D is TRBD2 (5 bases). The V gene's germline CDR1 is SGHAT and CDR2 FQNNGV. Trimming took off 0 bases at V and 1 base at J, with 12 bases between the two ends. The CDR3 has 16 residues. The CDR3 DNA reads TGTGCCAGCAGCTTAGATACCGGCCGGGGCCAAGAGACCCAGTACTTC. Its translation is CASSLDTGRGQETQYF.